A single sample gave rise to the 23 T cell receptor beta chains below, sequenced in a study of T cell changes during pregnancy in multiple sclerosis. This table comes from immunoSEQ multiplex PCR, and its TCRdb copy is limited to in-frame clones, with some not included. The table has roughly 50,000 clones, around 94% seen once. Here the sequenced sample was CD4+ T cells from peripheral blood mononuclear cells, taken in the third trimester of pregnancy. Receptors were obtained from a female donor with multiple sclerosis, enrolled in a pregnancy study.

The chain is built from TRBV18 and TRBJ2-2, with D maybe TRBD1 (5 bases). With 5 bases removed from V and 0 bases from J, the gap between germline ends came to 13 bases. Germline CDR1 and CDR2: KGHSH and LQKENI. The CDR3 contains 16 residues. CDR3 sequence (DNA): TGTGCCAGCTCAGACCAGGGCAGAACGAACACCGGGGAGCTGTTTTTT. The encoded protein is CASSDQGRTNTGELFF.

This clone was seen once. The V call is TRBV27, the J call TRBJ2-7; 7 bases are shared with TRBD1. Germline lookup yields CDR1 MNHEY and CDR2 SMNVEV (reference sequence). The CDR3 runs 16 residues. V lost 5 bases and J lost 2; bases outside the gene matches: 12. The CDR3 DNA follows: TGTGCCAGCAGTAAACACCGGACAGGTATCGCCTACGAGCAGTACTTC. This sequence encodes CASSKHRTGIAYEQYF.

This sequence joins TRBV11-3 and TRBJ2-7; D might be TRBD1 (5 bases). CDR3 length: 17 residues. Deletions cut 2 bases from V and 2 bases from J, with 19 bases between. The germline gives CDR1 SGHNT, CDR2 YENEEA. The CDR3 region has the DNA TGTGCCAGCAGCTTATTTGGGCCGGCGCAGGGTACCTACGAGCAGTACTTC. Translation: CASSLFGPAQGTYEQYF.

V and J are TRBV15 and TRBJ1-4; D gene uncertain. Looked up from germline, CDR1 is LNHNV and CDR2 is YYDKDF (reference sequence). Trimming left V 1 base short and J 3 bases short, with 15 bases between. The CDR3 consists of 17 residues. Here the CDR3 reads CATSRGPTVRANEKLFF. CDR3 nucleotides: TGTGCCACCAGCAGAGGCCCCACTGTGCGTGCTAATGAAAAACTGTTTTTT.

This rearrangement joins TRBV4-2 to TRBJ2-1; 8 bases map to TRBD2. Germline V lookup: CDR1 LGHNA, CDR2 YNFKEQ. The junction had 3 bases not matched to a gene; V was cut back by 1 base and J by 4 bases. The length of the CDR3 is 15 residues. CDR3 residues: CASSQGAGEYNEQFF. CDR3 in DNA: TGTGCCAGCAGCCAAGGAGCGGGGGAATACAATGAGCAGTTCTTC.

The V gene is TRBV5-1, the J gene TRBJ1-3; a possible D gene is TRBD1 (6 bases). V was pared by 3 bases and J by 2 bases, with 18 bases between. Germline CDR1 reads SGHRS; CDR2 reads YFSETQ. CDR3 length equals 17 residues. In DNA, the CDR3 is TGCGCCAGCAGCTCTTTCAGGGGCGGCACTGCTGGAAACACCATATATTTT. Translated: CASSSFRGGTAGNTIYF.

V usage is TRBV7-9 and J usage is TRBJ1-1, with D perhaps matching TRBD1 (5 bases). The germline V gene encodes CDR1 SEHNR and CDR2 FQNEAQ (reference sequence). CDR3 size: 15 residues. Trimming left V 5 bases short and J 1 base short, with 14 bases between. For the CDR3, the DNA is TGTGCCAGCAGCCCTACGGGGGGGAAGAACACTGAAGCTTTCTTT. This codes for CASSPTGGKNTEAFF.

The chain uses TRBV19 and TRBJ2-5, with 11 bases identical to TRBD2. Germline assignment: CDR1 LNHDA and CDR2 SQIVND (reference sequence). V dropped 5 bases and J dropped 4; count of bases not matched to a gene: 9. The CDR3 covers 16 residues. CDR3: CASSVIAGGTIETQYF. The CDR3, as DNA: TGTGCCAGTAGTGTCATAGCGGGAGGGACTATAGAGACCCAGTACTTC. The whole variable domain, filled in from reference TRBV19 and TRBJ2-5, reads DGGITQSPKYLFRKEGQNVTLSCEQNLNHDAMYWYRQDPGQGLRLIYYSQIVNDFQKGDIAEGYSVSREKKESFPLTVTSAQKNPTAFYLCASSVIAGGTIETQYFGPGTRLLVL.

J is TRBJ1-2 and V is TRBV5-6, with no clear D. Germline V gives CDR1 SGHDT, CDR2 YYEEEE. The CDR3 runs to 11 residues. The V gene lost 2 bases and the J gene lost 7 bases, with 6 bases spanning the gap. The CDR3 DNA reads TGTGCCAGCAGCTTAATGGCTGGCTACACCTTC. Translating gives CASSLMAGYTF.

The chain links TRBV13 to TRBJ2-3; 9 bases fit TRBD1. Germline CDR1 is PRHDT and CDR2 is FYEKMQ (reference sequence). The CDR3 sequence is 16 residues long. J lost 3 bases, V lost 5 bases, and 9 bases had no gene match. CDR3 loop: CASSPYKQGATDTQYF. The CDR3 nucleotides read TGTGCCAGCAGCCCATATAAACAGGGGGCAACAGATACGCAGTATTTT.

The CDR3 bases are TGTGCCATCCACTCGGGGAACCGCCAGGATGAGCAGTTCTTC. It codes for CAIHSGNRQDEQFF. This chain links TRBV5-4 with TRBJ2-1, with TRBD2 as a possible D gene (5 bases). V gave up 9 bases and J gave up 8 bases, with 21 bases separating them. The CDR3 has 14 residues. Germline V gene sequence: CDR1 SGHNT, CDR2 YYREEE (reference sequence).

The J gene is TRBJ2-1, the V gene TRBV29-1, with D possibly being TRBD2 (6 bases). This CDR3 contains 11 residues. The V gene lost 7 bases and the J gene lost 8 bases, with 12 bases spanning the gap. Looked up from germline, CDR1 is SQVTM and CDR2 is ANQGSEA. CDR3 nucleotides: TGCAGCGCCCTACTAGCCCATGAGCAGTTCTTC. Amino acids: CSALLAHEQFF.

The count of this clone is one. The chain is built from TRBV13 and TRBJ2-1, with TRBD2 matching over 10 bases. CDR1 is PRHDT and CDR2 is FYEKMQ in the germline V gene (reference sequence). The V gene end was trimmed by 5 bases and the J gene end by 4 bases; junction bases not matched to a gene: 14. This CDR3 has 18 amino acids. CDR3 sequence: CASSPVASGGVSYNEQFF. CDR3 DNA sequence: TGTGCCAGCAGCCCTGTTGCCAGCGGGGGGGTTTCTTACAATGAGCAGTTCTTC.

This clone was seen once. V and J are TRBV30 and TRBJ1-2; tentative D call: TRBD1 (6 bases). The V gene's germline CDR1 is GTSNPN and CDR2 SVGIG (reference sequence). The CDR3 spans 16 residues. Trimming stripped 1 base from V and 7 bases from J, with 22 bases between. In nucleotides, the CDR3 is TGTGCCTGGAGTGACCCCGGTATTCGGGGGGCGCTTGGCTACACCTTC. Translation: CAWSDPGIRGALGYTF.

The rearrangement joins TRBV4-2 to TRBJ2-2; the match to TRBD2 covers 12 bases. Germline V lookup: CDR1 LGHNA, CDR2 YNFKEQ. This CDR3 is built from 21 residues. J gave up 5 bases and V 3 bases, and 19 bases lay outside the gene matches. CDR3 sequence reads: CASSQGNLVRLAGAGTGELFF. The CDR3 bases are TGTGCCAGCAGCCAGGGAAATCTCGTGCGACTAGCGGGAGCGGGAACCGGGGAGCTGTTTTTT.

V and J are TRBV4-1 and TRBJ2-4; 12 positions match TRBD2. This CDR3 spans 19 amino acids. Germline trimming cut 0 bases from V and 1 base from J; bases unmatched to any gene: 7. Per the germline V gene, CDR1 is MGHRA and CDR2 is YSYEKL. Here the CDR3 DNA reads TGCGCCAGCAGCCAAGAAGGGCTAGCGGGGGGGGTGGCCAAAAACATTCAGTACTTC. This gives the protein CASSQEGLAGGVAKNIQYF.

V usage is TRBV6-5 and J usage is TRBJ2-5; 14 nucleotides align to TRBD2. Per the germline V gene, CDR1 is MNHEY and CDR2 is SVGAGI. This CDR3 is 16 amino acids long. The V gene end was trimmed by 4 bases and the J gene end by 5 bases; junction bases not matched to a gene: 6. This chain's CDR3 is CASSSGLAGALETQYF. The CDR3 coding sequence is TGTGCCAGCAGTTCGGGACTAGCGGGGGCTCTGGAGACCCAGTACTTC.

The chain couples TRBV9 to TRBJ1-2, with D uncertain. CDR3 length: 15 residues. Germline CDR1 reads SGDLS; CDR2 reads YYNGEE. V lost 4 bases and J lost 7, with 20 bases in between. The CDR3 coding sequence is TGTGCCAGCAGCCTACTAGAGCAGAGCAGAAGTGGCTACACCTTC. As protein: CASSLLEQSRSGYTF.

The CDR3 protein is CASSLEAGSETQYF. CDR3 coding DNA: TGCGCCAGCAGCTTGGAGGCGGGTTCAGAGACCCAGTACTTC. The rearrangement links TRBV5-1 to TRBJ2-5, with D possibly TRBD2 on 5 matching bases. The V end lost 0 bases, the J end lost 4 bases, and 10 bases lay between the germline ends. The CDR3 covers 14 residues. Germline values: CDR1 SGHRS, CDR2 YFSETQ.

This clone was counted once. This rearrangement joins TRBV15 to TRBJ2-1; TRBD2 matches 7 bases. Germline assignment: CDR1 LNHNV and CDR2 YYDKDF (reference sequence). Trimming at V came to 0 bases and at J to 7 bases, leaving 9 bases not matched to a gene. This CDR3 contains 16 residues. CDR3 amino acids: CATSRDLTGGANEQFF. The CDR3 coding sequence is TGTGCCACCAGCAGAGATCTCACGGGAGGAGCGAATGAGCAGTTCTTC.

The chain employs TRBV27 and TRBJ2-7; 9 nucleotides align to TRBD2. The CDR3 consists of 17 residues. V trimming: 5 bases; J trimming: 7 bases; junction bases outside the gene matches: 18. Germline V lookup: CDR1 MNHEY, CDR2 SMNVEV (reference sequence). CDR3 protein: CASSPRPPSGALREQYF. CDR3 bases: TGTGCCAGCAGTCCACGTCCGCCTAGCGGGGCCTTACGGGAGCAGTACTTC.

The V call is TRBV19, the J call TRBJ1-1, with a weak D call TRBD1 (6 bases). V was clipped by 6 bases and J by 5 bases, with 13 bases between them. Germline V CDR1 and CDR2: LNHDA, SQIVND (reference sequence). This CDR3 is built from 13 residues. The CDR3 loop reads CASSLQGWTEAFF. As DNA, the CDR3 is TGTGCCAGTAGCCTTCAGGGGTGGACTGAAGCTTTCTTT.

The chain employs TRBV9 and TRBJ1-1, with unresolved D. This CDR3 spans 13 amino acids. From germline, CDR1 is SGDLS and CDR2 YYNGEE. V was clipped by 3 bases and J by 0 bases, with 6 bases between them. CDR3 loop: CASSEAMNTEAFF. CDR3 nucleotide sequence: TGTGCCAGCAGCGAAGCGATGAACACTGAAGCTTTCTTT.